Listed below are T cell receptor beta chains from one sample, sequenced in a study of blood T cell repertoires in COVID-19. Measured with immunoSEQ multiplex PCR; TCRdb has only the in-frame clones, and not every one. The sample has around 360,000 clones, 80% to 90% seen once; the top ten hold 10%. The source material was peripheral blood. The receptor source for this set is a woman aged 25-40 years with COVID-19, enrolled during active disease. CDR3s include the opening cysteine and the closing phenylalanine or tryptophan. The order of the fields is D gene, V gene, CDR3 protein. The D gene is left open where the match is weak.

D: NA; V: TRBV5-4; CDR3: CASSSRVGYGYTF
D: NA; V: TRBV5-6; CDR3: CASSSARGAFF
D: TRBD2; V: TRBV7-2; CDR3: CASGSGTHNEQFF
D: NA; V: TRBV5-1; CDR3: CASSFGQRAYGETQYF
D: TRBD1; V: TRBV5-1; CDR3: CASRHRDRPYEQYF
D: TRBD2; V: TRBV27; CDR3: CASSSLPGTSNTGELFF
D: TRBD2; V: TRBV4-1; CDR3: CASSQRGGSAGELFF
D: NA; V: TRBV18; CDR3: CASSPDRPNTGELFF
D: NA; V: TRBV5-1; CDR3: CASSEGASSYEQYF
D: TRBD2; V: TRBV2; CDR3: CASSPFGGSDYEQYF
D: NA; V: TRBV5-1; CDR3: CASSLATGAGEQYF
D: TRBD2; V: TRBV6-7; CDR3: CASSIRTAGGWAYEQYF
D: TRBD1; V: TRBV30; CDR3: CAWRRTGGLTEAFF
D: NA; V: TRBV27; CDR3: CASTQDNEQFF
D: NA; V: TRBV28; CDR3: CASSSTGVSYEQYF
D: TRBD2; V: TRBV6-6; CDR3: CASTTSGRAEEQFF
D: NA; V: TRBV14; CDR3: CASSPHLGLNNEQFF
D: TRBD2; V: TRBV30; CDR3: CASHGLAGALDTQYF
D: NA; V: TRBV6-2/TRBV6-3; CDR3: CASSGQSTGELFF
D: NA; V: TRBV18; CDR3: CASSPGGGDYGYTF
D: TRBD1; V: TRBV7-3; CDR3: CASSPQGQPYNEQFF
D: NA; V: TRBV6-6; CDR3: CASRMGLWDQPQHF
D: NA; V: TRBV2; CDR3: CASSEDQGWNTEAFF
D: NA; V: TRBV4-3; CDR3: CASGRVGGLNEKLFF
D: NA; V: TRBV7-9; CDR3: CASSFGQSGNTIYF
D: TRBD2; V: TRBV6-1; CDR3: CASSAPGDYLTYEQYF
D: TRBD1; V: TRBV5-4; CDR3: CASSLTGVANTQYF
D: NA; V: TRBV24-1; CDR3: CATSAPGGQASNTGELFF
D: NA; V: TRBV29-1; CDR3: CSVVQGSGNGYTF
D: TRBD1; V: TRBV6-5; CDR3: CASRMGQPYEQYF
D: NA; V: TRBV7-3; CDR3: CASSLTPRALAGAIFF
D: NA; V: TRBV5-1; CDR3: CASSLDSGGSIAFF
D: NA; V: TRBV19; CDR3: CASSPQIATNEKLFF
D: NA; V: TRBV20-1; CDR3: CSASNRAGTDTQYF
D: TRBD2; V: TRBV7-9; CDR3: CASSFSGTSGRVEQFF
D: TRBD1; V: TRBV24-1; CDR3: CATSDLTGQGASGELFF
D: NA; V: TRBV5-5; CDR3: CASSRTENTEAFF
D: TRBD2; V: TRBV4-2; CDR3: CASSQEKLAGDTQYF
D: NA; V: TRBV13; CDR3: CASSLVGVYEQYF
D: TRBD2; V: TRBV11-3; CDR3: CASSPGLVTGELFF
D: NA; V: TRBV10-3; CDR3: CAITQDQGNSPLHF
D: NA; V: TRBV3-1/TRBV3-2; CDR3: CASSQDRGSTEAFF
D: NA; V: TRBV5-1; CDR3: CASSLAFGQHYGYTF
D: NA; V: TRBV2; CDR3: CASSDSAGLTEAFF
D: TRBD2; V: TRBV5-6; CDR3: CASSPTSGRFYEQYF
D: NA; V: TRBV27; CDR3: CASSLIFMGKTGELFF
D: TRBD1; V: TRBV12-3/TRBV12-4; CDR3: CASRGDSYNEQFF
D: TRBD2; V: TRBV5-5; CDR3: CASSRSPLAGSYEQYF
D: NA; V: TRBV19; CDR3: CASKRVPNTGELFF
D: TRBD1; V: TRBV30; CDR3: CAWSVQGGNYEQYF
D: NA; V: TRBV5-1; CDR3: CASSFPGQNNEQFF
D: NA; V: TRBV2; CDR3: CASSGEGHPSTGELFF
D: NA; V: TRBV28; CDR3: CASSLVSRGNTEAFF
D: NA; V: TRBV28; CDR3: CASSFRSGANVLTF
D: NA; V: TRBV5-4; CDR3: CASSLAAGGPDTQYF
D: NA; V: TRBV4-2; CDR3: CASSQVADSYEQYF
D: TRBD2; V: TRBV11-3; CDR3: CASSPGLAGEVQFF
D: NA; V: TRBV12-3/TRBV12-4; CDR3: CASSLGTPYEQYF
D: TRBD1; V: TRBV6-5; CDR3: CASSLTLDRVNSPLHF